This TCR beta chain came from a study of T cell repertoires in cytomegalovirus infection. The wider study: Shared public TCR beta signatures pointed to both CMV infection and a matching HLA type.

A word on this clonotype: Its antigen is as yet unknown.

The study's findings and limits: Dominating the ex vivo response were TCR beta clonotypes that were CMV-specific and HLA-C-restricted. The study identified carriers of CMV plus the relevant HLA from cumulative public TCR beta family frequency.

TCRdb re-called the reads with MiXCR, one entry per CDR3 protein. The sample lists about 100,000 distinct CDR3 sequences, less than 25% occurring once. This sequence originates from a human donor in good health (CMV status not recorded). Some clones in this sample may be carry-over from other donors' samples. Sequencing was carried out using CD8+ T cells from PBMCs.

CDR3 sequence (DNA): TGTGCCAGCAGCTTAATGGGGGAAGATACGCAGTATTTT. As protein: CASSLMGEDTQYF. The V and J genes are TRBV7-3 and TRBJ2-3; D may correspond to TRBD1 or TRBD2 (5 bases each). V was trimmed by 1 base and J by 5 bases, leaving 7 bases between them. CDR3 length: 13 residues. Germline CDR1 SGHTA, CDR2 FQGTGA.